Given below is one TCR beta chain in context. The antigen remains undetermined. The germline gene is not matched at one end of the junction; a read error may be the cause. The PCR ran on 60 Vbeta and 13 Jbeta primers. Sequencing was performed with immunoSEQ multiplex PCR; in TCRdb, only in-frame clones are kept and a portion is missing. The table gives roughly 34,000 clones; the top ten clones make up 4.5% of it. The data derive from a study of cytomegalovirus exposure and HLA in healthy donors. Across the whole study: From HLA-typed donors, an early data release held 70 million to 100 million unique TCRs. Study conclusions and caveats: Prediction of most subjects' HLA-A and HLA-B alleles by TCR beta sequences was reportedly accurate.

This TCR was recovered from a woman aged 40 to 55 in good health and CMV-seropositive. The sample taken for sequencing was PBMCs.

The CDR3 is CASSHSLGREQCF. CDR3 in DNA: TGCGCCAGCAGCCATTCATTGGGGCGCGAGCAGTGCTTC. The rearrangement links TRBV4-3 to TRBJ2-7; D may be TRBD1 (5 bases). The CDR3 loop spans 13 amino acids. The V gene's germline CDR1 is LGHNA and CDR2 YSLEER.